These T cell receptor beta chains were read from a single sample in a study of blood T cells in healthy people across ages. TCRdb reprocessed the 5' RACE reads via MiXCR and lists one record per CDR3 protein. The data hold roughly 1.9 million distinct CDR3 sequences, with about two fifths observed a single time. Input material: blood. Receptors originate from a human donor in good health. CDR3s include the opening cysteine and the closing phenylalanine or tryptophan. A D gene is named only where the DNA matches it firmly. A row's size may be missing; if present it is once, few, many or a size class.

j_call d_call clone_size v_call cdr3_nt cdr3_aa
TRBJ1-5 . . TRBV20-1 TGCAGTGCTAGATCCCCAAATCAGCCCCAGCATTTT CSARSPNQPQHF
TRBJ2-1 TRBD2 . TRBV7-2 TGTGCCAGCAGCTTAGTAGGGACTAGAGGGCACAATGAGCAGTTCTTC CASSLVGTRGHNEQFF
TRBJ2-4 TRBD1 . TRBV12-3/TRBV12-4 TGTGCCAGCAGTCGAGGGGCAGGGGGCTACAATGAGCAGTACTTC CASSRGAGGYNEQYF
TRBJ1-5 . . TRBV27 TGTGCCAGCTCTAAAGGGAGGGCAGTCAATCAGCCCCAGCATTTT CASSKGRAVNQPQHF
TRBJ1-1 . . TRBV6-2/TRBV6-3 TGTGCCTGCAGCCCCGGAGGGGGTTTTGAAGCTTTCTTT CACSPGGGFEAFF
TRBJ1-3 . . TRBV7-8 TGTGCCAGCAGCTGGGAGGGTGCTGGAAACACCATATATTTT CASSWEGAGNTIYF
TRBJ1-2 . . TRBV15 TGTGCCACCAGCAGAGGACAGATAGACGACTATGGCTACACCTTC CATSRGQIDDYGYTF
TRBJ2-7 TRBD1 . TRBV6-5 TGTGCCAGCAGTTACCAGGGACAGGGGAGGGGGCTGACAGGCGAGCAGTACTTC CASSYQGQGRGLTGEQYF
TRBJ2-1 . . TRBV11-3 TGTGCCAGCAGCTTAACCTCACCCAGTCAGGGTGAGCAGTTCTTC CASSLTSPSQGEQFF
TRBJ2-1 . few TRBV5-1 TGCGCCAGCAGCGCGGGACTCGCCATCCTAAATGAGCAGTTCTTC CASSAGLAILNEQFF
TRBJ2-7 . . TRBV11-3 TGTGCCAGCAGCCTCGACCCGTGGGCCTCCTACGAGCAGTACTTC CASSLDPWASYEQYF
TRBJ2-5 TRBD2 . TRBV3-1 TGTGCCAGCAGCAGTCGCGGGGGGGTGACCCAGTACTTC CASSSRGGVTQYF
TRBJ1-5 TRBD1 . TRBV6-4 TGTGCCAGCAGTGCTGACAGGGGAGAAAACCAGCCCCAGCATTTT CASSADRGENQPQHF
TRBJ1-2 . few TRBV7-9 TGTGCCAGCAGCGGGGCAGCTAACCTCCTACCCTATGGCTACACCTTC CASSGAANLLPYGYTF
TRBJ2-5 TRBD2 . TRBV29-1 TGCAGCGTTCTTGGCGGGAGAGTTCCCGGGGAGACCCAGTACTTC CSVLGGRVPGETQYF
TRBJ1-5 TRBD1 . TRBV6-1 TGTGCCAGCAGTGGGGACAGGGGAGGGCAGCCCCAGCATTTT CASSGDRGGQPQHF
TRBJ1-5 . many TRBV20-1 TGCAGTGCTAGACAACAGAATCCTGATAGCAATCAGCCCCAGCATTTT CSARQQNPDSNQPQHF
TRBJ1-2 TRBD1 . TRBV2 TGTGCCAGCAGTGCCGCGGAGGGGGCAGAGGGGCTCTATGGCTACACCTTC CASSAAEGAEGLYGYTF
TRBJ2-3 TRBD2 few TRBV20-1 TGCAGTGCTAGAGGTAGCGGGGGGTCTGCAGATACGCAGTATTTT CSARGSGGSADTQYF
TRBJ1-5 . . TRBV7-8 TGTGCCAGCGGTCGGGACTCATTCTGGGGCAATCAGCCCCAGCATTTT CASGRDSFWGNQPQHF
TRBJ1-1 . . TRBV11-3 TGTGCCAGCAGCAATGGGGGGGACACTGAAGCTTTCTTT CASSNGGDTEAFF
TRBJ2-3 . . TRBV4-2 TGTGCCAGCAGCCAAGTGGGTCTTCAGGATACGCAGTATTTT CASSQVGLQDTQYF
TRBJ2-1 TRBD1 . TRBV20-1 TGCAGTGCTATAACAGGGGGCCTCAATGAGCAGTTCTTC CSAITGGLNEQFF
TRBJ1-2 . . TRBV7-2 TGTGCCAGCAGCTTAGCGGAGGTCTATGACTACACCTTC CASSLAEVYDYTF
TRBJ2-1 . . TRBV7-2 TGTGCCAGCAGCCCCCTCCCAGGGGTGGGTGAGCAGTTCTTC CASSPLPGVGEQFF
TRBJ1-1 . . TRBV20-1 TGCAGTGCTAGAGATATGGGGCGTGAAGCTTTCTTT CSARDMGREAFF
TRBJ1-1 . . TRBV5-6 TGTGCCAGCAGCCCACTAGACCAGGACACTGAAGCTTTCTTT CASSPLDQDTEAFF
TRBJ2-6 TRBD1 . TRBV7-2 TGTGCCAGCAGCTTAGCGTCGGGACAGGGGGTTGGGGCCAACGTCCTGACTTTC CASSLASGQGVGANVLTF
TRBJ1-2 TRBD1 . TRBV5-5 TGTGCCAGCAGCCACGAGACAGGGAGCTATGGCTACACCTTC CASSHETGSYGYTF
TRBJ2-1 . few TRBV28 TGTGCCAGCAGTTTAATAGTGGGGACCTACAATGAGCAGTTCTTC CASSLIVGTYNEQFF
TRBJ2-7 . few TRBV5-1 TGCGCCAGCAGCTTGGGGGTCGTAGAGGCCCAGTACTTC CASSLGVVEAQYF
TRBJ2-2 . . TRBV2 TGTGCCAGCAGCGAGAGGGAAACGAACACCGGGGAGCTGTTTTTT CASSERETNTGELFF
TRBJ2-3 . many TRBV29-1 TGCAGCGACCTTTCGGATACGCAGTATTTT CSDLSDTQYF
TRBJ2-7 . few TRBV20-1 TGCAGTGCTAGAGACAGACTTCCCTACGAGCAGTACTTC CSARDRLPYEQYF